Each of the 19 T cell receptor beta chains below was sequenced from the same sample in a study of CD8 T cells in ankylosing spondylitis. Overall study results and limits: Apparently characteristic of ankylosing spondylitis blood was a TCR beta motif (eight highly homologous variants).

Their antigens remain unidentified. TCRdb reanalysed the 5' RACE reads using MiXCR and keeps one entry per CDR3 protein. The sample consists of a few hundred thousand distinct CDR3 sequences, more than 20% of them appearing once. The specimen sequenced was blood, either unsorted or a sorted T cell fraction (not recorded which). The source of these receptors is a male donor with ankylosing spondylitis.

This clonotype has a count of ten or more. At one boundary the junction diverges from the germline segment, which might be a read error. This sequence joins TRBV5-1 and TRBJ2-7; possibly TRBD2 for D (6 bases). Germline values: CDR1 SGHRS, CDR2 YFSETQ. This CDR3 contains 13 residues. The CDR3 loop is CASSPGGPYEQYF. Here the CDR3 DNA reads TGTGCCAGCAGTCCTGGAGGGCCCTACGAGCAGTACTTC.

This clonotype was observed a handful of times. CDR3 bases: TGCAGCGTTGACCAGGCGGGAGGCTACGAGCAGTACTTC. Its protein product is CSVDQAGGYEQYF. The chain uses TRBV29-1 and TRBJ2-7; 8 nucleotides line up with TRBD2. The V and J ends lost 3 bases and 3 bases, in that order; junction bases with no gene match: 4. CDR3 length: 13 residues. Germline V gene data show CDR1 as SQVTM and CDR2 as ANQGSEA.

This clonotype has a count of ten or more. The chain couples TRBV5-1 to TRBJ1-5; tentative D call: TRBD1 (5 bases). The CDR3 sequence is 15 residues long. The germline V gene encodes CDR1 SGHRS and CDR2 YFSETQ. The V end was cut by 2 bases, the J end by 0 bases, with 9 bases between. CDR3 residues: CASSLGGASNQPQHF. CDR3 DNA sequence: TGCGCCAGCAGCTTAGGCGGGGCTAGCAATCAGCCCCAGCATTTT.

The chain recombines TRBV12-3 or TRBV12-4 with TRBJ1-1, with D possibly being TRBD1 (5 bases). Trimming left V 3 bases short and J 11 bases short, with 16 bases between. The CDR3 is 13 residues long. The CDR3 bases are TGTGCCAGCAGTTTTCCTTCGACCCAGGGTGCTTTCTTT. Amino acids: CASSFPSTQGAFF.

The CDR3 protein is CSASHQREQETQYF. The CDR3 region has the DNA TGCAGTGCTAGTCATCAACGCGAACAAGAGACCCAGTACTTC. The genes are TRBV20-1 and TRBJ2-5; D is unresolved. CDR1 is DFQATT and CDR2 is SNEGSKA in the germline V gene (reference sequence). V was clipped by 3 bases and J by 2 bases, with 13 bases between them. The CDR3 is 14 amino acids.

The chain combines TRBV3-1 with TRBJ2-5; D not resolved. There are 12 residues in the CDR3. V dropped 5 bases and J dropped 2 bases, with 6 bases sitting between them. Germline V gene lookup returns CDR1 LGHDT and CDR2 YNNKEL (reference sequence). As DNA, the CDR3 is TGTGCCAGCAGCAACGCGCAAGAGACCCAGTACTTC. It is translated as CASSNAQETQYF.

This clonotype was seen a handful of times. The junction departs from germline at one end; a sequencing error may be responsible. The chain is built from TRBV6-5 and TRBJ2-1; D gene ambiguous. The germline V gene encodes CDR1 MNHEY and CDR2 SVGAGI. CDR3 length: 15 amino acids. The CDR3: CASSYSTGYYSEQFF. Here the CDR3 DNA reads TGTGCCAGCAGTTACTCCACGGGCTACTACAGTGAGCAGTTCTTC.

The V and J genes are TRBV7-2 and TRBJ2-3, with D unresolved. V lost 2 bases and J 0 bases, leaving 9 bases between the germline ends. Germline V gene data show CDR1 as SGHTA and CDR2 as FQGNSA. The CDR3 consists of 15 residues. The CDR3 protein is CASSLSWGSTDTQYF. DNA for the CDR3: TGTGCCAGCAGCTTAAGTTGGGGTAGCACAGATACGCAGTATTTT.

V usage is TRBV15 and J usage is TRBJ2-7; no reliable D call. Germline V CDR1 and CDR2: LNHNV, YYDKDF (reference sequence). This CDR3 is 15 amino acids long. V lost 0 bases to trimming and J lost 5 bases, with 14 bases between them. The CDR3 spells CATSRDVGSAHEQYF. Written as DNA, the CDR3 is TGTGCCACCAGCAGAGATGTGGGATCCGCACACGAGCAGTACTTC.

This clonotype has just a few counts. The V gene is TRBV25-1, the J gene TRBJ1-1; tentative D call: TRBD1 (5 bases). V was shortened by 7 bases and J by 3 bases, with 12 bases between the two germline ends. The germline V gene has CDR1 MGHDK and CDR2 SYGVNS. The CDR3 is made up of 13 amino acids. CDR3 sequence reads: CASKVGGDTEAFF. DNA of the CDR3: TGTGCCAGCAAGGTGGGAGGGGACACTGAAGCTTTCTTT.

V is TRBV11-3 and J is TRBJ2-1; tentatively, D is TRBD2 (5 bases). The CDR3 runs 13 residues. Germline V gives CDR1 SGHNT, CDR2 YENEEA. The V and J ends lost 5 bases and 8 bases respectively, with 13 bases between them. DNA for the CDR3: TGTGCCAGCAGCACCAGAAGCGGAGATGAGCAGTTCTTC. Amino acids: CASSTRSGDEQFF.

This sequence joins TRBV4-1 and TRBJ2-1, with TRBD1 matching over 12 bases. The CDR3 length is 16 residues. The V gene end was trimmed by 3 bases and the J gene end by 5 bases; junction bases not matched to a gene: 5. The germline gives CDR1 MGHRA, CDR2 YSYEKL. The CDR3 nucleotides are TGCGCCAGCAGCCATCGGGGGGACAGGGGGCACAATGAGCAGTTCTTC. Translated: CASSHRGDRGHNEQFF.

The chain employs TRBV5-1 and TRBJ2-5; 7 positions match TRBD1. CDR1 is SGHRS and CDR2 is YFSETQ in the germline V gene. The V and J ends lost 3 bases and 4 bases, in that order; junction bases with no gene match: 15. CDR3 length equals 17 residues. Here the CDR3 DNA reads TGCGCCAGCAGCTGGATTCAGTTCCGTTCAGGGGGAGAGACCCAGTACTTC. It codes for CASSWIQFRSGGETQYF. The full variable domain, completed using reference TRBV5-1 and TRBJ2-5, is KAGVTQTPRYLIKTRGQQVTLSCSPISGHRSVSWYQQTPGQGLQFLFEYFSETQRNKGNFPGRFSGRQFSNSRSEMNVSTLELGDSALYLCASSWIQFRSGGETQYFGPGTRLLVL.

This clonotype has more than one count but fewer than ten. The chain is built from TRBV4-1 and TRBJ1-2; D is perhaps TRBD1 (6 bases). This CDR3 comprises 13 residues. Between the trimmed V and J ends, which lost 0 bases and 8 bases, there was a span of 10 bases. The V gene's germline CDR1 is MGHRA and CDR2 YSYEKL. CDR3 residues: CASSQEGASGYTF. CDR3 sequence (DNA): TGCGCCAGCAGCCAAGAGGGGGCGTCAGGCTACACCTTC.

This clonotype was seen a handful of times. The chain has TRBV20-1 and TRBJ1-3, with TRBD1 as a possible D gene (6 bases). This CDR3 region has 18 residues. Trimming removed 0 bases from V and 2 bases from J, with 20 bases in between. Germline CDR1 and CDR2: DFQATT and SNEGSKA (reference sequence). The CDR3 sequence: CSARDGELTTGPGNTIYF. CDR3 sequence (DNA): TGCAGTGCTAGAGATGGGGAGTTAACAACAGGGCCTGGAAACACCATATATTTT.

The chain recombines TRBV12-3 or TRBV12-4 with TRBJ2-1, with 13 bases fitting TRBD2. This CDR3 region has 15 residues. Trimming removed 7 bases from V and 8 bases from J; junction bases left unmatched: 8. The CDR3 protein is CASTITSGRAHEQFF. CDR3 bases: TGTGCCAGCACCATAACTAGCGGGAGGGCCCATGAGCAGTTCTTC.

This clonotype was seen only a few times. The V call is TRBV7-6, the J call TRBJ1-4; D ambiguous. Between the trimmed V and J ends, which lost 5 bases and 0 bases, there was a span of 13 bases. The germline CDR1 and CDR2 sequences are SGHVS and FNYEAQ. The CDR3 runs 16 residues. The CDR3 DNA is TGTGCCAGCAGCCTACGCGTTGGATCAACTAATGAAAAACTGTTTTTT. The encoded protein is CASSLRVGSTNEKLFF.

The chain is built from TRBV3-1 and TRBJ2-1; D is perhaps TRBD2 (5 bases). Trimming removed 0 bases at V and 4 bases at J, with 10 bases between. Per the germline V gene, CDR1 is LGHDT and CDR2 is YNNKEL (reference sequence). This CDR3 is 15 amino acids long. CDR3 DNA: TGTGCCAGCAGCCAAGATAGTGAGGGATACAATGAGCAGTTCTTC. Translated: CASSQDSEGYNEQFF.

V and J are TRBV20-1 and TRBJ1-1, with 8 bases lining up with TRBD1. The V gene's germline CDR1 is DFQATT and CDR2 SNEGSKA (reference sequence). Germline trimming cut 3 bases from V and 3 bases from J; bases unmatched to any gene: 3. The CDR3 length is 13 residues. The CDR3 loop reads CSARTTGDTEAFF. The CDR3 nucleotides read TGCAGTGCTAGGACGACAGGGGACACTGAAGCTTTCTTT.